The 18 T cell receptor beta chains listed next were all sequenced from one sample in a study of blood T cell repertoires in COVID-19. The assay was immunoSEQ multiplex PCR, and TCRdb's table has in-frame clones only and misses some. The profile covers more than 150,000 clones, with roughly nine tenths appearing a single time and approximately 0.5% taken by the ten largest. Sequenced input: peripheral blood. These receptors were collected from a man between 50 and 59 years old with acute or convalescent COVID-19.

V is TRBV18 and J is TRBJ2-3; D is unclear. V gave up 1 base and J gave up 0 bases, with 5 bases separating them. Germline loops: CDR1 KGHSH, CDR2 LQKENI. The CDR3 runs 14 residues. CDR3 sequence reads: CASSPLGSTDTQYF. Here the CDR3 DNA reads TGTGCCAGCTCACCACTCGGGAGCACAGATACGCAGTATTTT.

The chain links TRBV7-8 to TRBJ1-6; TRBD1 is a possible D gene (6 bases). The CDR3 covers 14 residues. Trimming removed 5 bases at V and 8 bases at J, with 13 bases between. Germline CDR1 SGHVS, CDR2 FQNEAQ. The CDR3 reads CASSKQGGYSPLHF. CDR3 coding DNA: TGTGCCAGCAGCAAACAGGGAGGGTATTCACCCCTCCACTTT.

The chain uses TRBV2 and TRBJ1-4, with D possibly TRBD1 on 6 matching bases. The CDR3 is made up of 15 amino acids. V was clipped by 7 bases and J by 0 bases, with 12 bases between them. Germline values: CDR1 SNHLY, CDR2 FYNNEI. The CDR3 sequence: CASNRAGATNEKLFF. The CDR3 DNA sequence: TGTGCCAGCAACAGGGCAGGGGCAACTAATGAAAAACTGTTTTTT.

J is TRBJ1-6 and V is TRBV14; D remains unclear. The CDR3 has 13 residues. The germline V gene encodes CDR1 SGHDN and CDR2 FVKESK. Trimming took 4 bases from V and 6 from J, leaving 7 bases between them. The CDR3 loop reads CASSLQSNSPLHF. For the CDR3, the DNA is TGTGCCAGCAGCCTTCAATCTAATTCACCCCTCCACTTT.

The rearrangement uses TRBV6-2 or TRBV6-3 and TRBJ2-1; 9 positions agree with TRBD2. Trimming removed 6 bases from V and 6 bases from J; junction bases left unmatched: 9. CDR1 and CDR2 (germline): MNHEY, SVGEGT. CDR3 length: 15 residues. The CDR3, as DNA: TGTGCCAGCAGCACGGGCGGGAGGGCCCGCAATGAGCAGTTCTTC. It codes for CASSTGGRARNEQFF.

The chain uses TRBV7-6 and TRBJ1-3; the match to TRBD1 covers 9 bases. The CDR3 covers 18 residues. After removal of 1 base from V and 0 bases from J, the junction contained 7 bases not matched to a gene. Germline CDR1 and CDR2: SGHVS and FNYEAQ. The CDR3 bases are TGTGCCAGCAGCTTAGGATCCATACAGGGGGCCTCTGGAAACACCATATATTTT. Amino acids: CASSLGSIQGASGNTIYF.

The chain is built from TRBV29-1 and TRBJ2-3, with D perhaps matching TRBD2 (7 bases). Trimming took 4 bases from V and 4 from J, leaving 18 bases between them. Germline V gene lookup returns CDR1 SQVTM and CDR2 ANQGSEA. The CDR3 runs to 15 residues. DNA of the CDR3: TGCAGCGTTGTAAAGGGGGGGCCGGTGGCAGATACGCAGTATTTT. As protein: CSVVKGGPVADTQYF.

The rearrangement links TRBV11-2 to TRBJ2-7, with D tentatively TRBD2 (5 bases). The CDR3 has 14 residues. Germline V CDR1 and CDR2: SGHAT, FQNNGV. V was clipped by 0 bases and J by 6 bases, with 12 bases between them. For the CDR3, the DNA is TGTGCCAGCAGCTTAGACCCCTCAGGACTCGAGCAGTACGTC. Protein: CASSLDPSGLEQYV.

The chain joins TRBV14 to TRBJ1-3; D is possibly TRBD1 (6 bases). V lost 1 base to trimming and J lost 2 bases, with 9 bases between them. The CDR3 extends over 15 amino acids. Germline lookup yields CDR1 SGHDN and CDR2 FVKESK. CDR3 coding DNA: TGTGCCAGCAGCCAAGGCCAGGGGACTGGAAACACCATATATTTT. It is translated as CASSQGQGTGNTIYF. The full variable domain, its missing parts supplied by reference TRBV14 and TRBJ1-3, is EAGVTQFPSHSVIEKGQTVTLRCDPISGHDNLYWYRRVMGKEIKFLLHFVKESKQDESGMPNNRFLAERTGGTYSTLKVQPAELEDSGVYFCASSQGQGTGNTIYFGEGSWLTVV.

The gene calls are TRBV5-6 and TRBJ2-3, with a weak D call TRBD2 (5 bases). The V end lost 0 bases, the J end lost 6 bases, and 8 bases lay between the germline ends. The CDR3 loop spans 13 amino acids. Germline CDR1 SGHDT, CDR2 YYEEEE. The CDR3 reads CASSLERRDTQYF. CDR3 nucleotide sequence: TGTGCCAGCAGCTTGGAGCGGAGGGATACGCAGTATTTT.

The J gene is TRBJ2-3, the V gene TRBV19, with 8 bases aligning to TRBD2. The CDR3 extends over 16 amino acids. V was clipped by 5 bases and J by 1 base; unmatched bases: 8. Germline V gives CDR1 LNHDA, CDR2 SQIVND (reference sequence). The chain's CDR3 is CASSSRGAGGTDTQYF. In DNA, the CDR3 is TGTGCCAGTAGTTCCCGGGGAGCGGGAGGCACAGATACGCAGTATTTT.

V is TRBV6-2 or TRBV6-3 and J is TRBJ2-1, with D perhaps TRBD1 (6 bases). V lost 8 bases to trimming and J lost 13 bases, with 15 bases between them. Germline CDR1 MNHEY, CDR2 SVGEGT. The CDR3 runs to 11 residues. DNA of the CDR3: TGTGCCAGCGGCCCGGGCAGGGGACAGTTCTTC. Its protein product is CASGPGRGQFF.

V usage is TRBV6-5 and J usage is TRBJ1-4, with D tentatively TRBD1 (5 bases). Germline CDR1 MNHEY, CDR2 SVGAGI. The CDR3 spans 15 residues. Trimming took off 6 bases at V and 0 bases at J, with 11 bases between the two ends. This chain's CDR3 is CASSSQGATNEKLFF. In DNA, the CDR3 is TGTGCCAGCAGCTCTCAGGGCGCAACTAATGAAAAACTGTTTTTT.

CDR3 sequence: CATSENGDSNQPQHF. CDR3 bases: TGTGCCACCAGTGAGAATGGAGATAGCAATCAGCCCCAGCATTTT. The chain has TRBV24-1 and TRBJ1-5; no firm D call. V gave up 4 bases and J gave up 0 bases, with 9 bases separating them. From germline, CDR1 is KGHDR and CDR2 SFDVKD. The CDR3 consists of 15 residues.

This rearrangement joins TRBV2 to TRBJ2-5; 9 positions agree with TRBD1. CDR3 length: 13 amino acids. V lost 6 bases, J lost 5 bases, and 4 bases stayed unmatched. Germline V gene sequence: CDR1 SNHLY, CDR2 FYNNEI. DNA of the CDR3: TGTGCCAGCAGAGGACAGGGGAAGGAGACCCAGTACTTC. It encodes CASRGQGKETQYF. Complete variable domain (other parts from reference TRBV2 and TRBJ2-5): EPEVTQTPSHQVTQMGQEVILRCVPISNHLYFYWYRQILGQKVEFLVSFYNNEISEKSEIFDDQFSVERPDGSNFTLKIRSTKLEDSAMYFCASRGQGKETQYFGPGTRLLVL.

The rearrangement uses TRBV27 and TRBJ2-6, with D perhaps TRBD1 (5 bases). CDR3 length: 16 residues. The V and J ends lost 2 bases and 4 bases respectively, with 12 bases between them. Germline CDR1 MNHEY, CDR2 SMNVEV (reference sequence). CDR3 nucleotides: TGTGCCAGCAGTTTAATCAGGGCGAACGGGGCCAACGTCCTGACTTTC. It specifies CASSLIRANGANVLTF.

The chain is built from TRBV10-3 and TRBJ1-2, with 7 bases lining up with TRBD1. Germline CDR1 reads ENHRY; CDR2 reads SYGVKD. CDR3 size: 13 residues. The J segment lost 4 bases and the V segment lost 3 bases, leaving 2 bases of the junction unmatched. DNA for the CDR3: TGTGCCATCAGTGAAGGGGGCCCCTATGGCTACACCTTC. Protein product: CAISEGGPYGYTF.

The rearrangement uses TRBV30 and TRBJ1-1, with 9 bases that match TRBD1. Trimming cost V 2 bases and J 4 bases; bases outside gene matches: 11. CDR3 length equals 16 residues. The germline V gene encodes CDR1 GTSNPN and CDR2 SVGIG (reference sequence). Written as DNA, the CDR3 is TGTGCCTGGAGTATCTCCGGGACAGGGCTCGGCACTGAAGCTTTCTTT. It specifies CAWSISGTGLGTEAFF.